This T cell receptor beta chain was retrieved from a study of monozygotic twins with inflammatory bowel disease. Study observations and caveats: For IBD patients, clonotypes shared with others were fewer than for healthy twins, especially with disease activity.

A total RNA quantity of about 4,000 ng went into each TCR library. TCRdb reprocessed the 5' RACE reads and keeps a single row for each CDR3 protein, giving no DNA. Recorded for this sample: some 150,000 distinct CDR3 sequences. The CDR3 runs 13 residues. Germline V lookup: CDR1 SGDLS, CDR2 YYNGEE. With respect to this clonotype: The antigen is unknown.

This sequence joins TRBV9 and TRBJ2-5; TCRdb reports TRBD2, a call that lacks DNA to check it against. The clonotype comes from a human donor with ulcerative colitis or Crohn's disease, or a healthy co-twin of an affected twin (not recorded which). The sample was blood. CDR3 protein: CASSMEEQETQYF.